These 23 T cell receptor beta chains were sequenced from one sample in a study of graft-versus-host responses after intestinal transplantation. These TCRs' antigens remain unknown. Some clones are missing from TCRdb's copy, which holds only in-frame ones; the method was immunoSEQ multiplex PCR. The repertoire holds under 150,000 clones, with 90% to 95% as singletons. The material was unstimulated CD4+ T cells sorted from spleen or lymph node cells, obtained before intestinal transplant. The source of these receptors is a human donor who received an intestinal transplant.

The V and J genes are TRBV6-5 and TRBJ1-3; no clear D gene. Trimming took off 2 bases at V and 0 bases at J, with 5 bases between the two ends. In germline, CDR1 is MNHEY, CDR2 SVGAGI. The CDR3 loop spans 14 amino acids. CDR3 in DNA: TGTGCCAGCAGTTACGGGAGCTCTGGAAACACCATATATTTT. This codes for CASSYGSSGNTIYF.

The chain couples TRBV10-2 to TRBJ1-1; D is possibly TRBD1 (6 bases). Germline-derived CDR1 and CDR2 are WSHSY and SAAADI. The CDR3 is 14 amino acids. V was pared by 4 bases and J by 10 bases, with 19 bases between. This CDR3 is CASSALGRQDIAFF. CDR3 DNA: TGCGCCAGCAGTGCCCTGGGACGACAGGATATAGCTTTCTTT.

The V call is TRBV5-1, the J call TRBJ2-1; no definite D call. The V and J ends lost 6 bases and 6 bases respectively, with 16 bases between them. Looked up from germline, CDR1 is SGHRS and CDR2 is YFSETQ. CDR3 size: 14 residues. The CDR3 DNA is TGCGCCAGCAAGGATAGAGACAACCGCAATGAGCAGTTCTTC. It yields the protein CASKDRDNRNEQFF.

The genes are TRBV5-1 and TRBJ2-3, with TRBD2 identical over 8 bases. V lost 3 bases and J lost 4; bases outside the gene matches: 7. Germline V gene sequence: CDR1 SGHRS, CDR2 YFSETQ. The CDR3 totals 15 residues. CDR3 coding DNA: TGCGCCAGCAGCTGGATGGGGACTAGTCCAGATACGCAGTATTTT. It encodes CASSWMGTSPDTQYF.

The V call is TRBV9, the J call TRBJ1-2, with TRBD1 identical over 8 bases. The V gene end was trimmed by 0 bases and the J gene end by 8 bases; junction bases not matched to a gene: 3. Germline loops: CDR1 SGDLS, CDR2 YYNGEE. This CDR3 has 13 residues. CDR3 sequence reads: CASSVVQGGGYTF. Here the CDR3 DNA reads TGTGCCAGCAGCGTAGTACAGGGGGGCGGCTACACCTTC.

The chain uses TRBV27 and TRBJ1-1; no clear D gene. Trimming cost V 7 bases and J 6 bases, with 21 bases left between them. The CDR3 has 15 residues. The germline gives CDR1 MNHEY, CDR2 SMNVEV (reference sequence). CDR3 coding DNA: TGTGCCAGCAACCCCGTGGGTAATGTGATTTCTGAAGCTTTCTTT. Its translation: CASNPVGNVISEAFF.

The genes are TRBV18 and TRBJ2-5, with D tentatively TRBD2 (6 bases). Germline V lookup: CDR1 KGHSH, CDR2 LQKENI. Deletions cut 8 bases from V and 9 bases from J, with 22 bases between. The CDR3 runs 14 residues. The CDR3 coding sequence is TGTGCCAGCAATCAGCGGGTACAGGTCGAGTCCCAGTACTTC. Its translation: CASNQRVQVESQYF.

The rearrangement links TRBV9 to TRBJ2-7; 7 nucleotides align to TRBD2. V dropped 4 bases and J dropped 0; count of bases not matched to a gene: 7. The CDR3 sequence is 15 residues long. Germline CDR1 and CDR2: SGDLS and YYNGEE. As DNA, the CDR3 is TGTGCCAGCAGCTCGGCCGGGACTACCTCCTACGAGCAGTACTTC. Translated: CASSSAGTTSYEQYF.

CDR3 in DNA: TGCAGCGGGGGGACCGGGAATGAGCAGTTCTTC. This codes for CSGGTGNEQFF. This chain joins TRBV29-1 and TRBJ2-1, with D possibly called TRBD1 or TRBD2 (5 bases each). V gave up 7 bases and J gave up 7 bases, with 11 bases separating them. This CDR3 spans 11 amino acids. The V gene's germline CDR1 is SQVTM and CDR2 ANQGSEA.

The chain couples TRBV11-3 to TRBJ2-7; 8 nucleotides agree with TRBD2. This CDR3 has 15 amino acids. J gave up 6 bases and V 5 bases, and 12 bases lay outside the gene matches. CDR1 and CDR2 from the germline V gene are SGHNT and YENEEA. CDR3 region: CASSPGGGRESEQYF. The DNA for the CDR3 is TGTGCCAGCAGCCCCGGGGGGGGCAGGGAGAGCGAGCAGTACTTC.

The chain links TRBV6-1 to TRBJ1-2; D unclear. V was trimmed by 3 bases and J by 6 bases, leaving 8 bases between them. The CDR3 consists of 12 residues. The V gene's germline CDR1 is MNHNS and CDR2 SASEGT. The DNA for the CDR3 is TGTGCCAGCAGTGACAGGCGGCATGGCTACACCTTC. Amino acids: CASSDRRHGYTF.

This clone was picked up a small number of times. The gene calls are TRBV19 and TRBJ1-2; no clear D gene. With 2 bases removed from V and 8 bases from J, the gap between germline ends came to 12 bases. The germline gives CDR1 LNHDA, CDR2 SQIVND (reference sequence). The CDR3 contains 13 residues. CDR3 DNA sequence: TGTGCCAGTAGTATACAGGCCGGGTCCGGCTACACCTTC. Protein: CASSIQAGSGYTF.

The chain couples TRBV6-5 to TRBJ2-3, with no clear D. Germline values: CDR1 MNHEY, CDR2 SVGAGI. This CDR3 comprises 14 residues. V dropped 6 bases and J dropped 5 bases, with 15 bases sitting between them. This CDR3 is CASSPGLVVDTQYF. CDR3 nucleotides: TGTGCCAGCAGCCCCGGATTGGTTGTAGATACGCAGTATTTT.

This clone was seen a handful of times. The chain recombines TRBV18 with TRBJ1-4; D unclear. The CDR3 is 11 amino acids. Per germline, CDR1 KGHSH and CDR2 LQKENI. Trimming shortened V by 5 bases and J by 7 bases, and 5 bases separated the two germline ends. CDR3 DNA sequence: TGTGCCAGCTCATCCGGTGAAAAACTGTTTTTT. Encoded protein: CASSSGEKLFF.

CDR3 coding DNA: TGTGCCAGCAGCTTAGAAAGGGTTAATGAAAAACTGTTTTTT. Translation: CASSLERVNEKLFF. The gene calls are TRBV7-8 and TRBJ1-4, with D uncertain. This CDR3 is 14 amino acids long. Trimming took off 1 base at V and 4 bases at J, with 7 bases between the two ends. Looked up from germline, CDR1 is SGHVS and CDR2 is FQNEAQ. The full variable domain, with the rest looked up from reference TRBV7-8 and TRBJ1-4, is GAGVSQSPRYKVAKRGQDVALRCDPISGHVSLFWYQQALGQGPEFLTYFQNEAQLDKSGLPSDRFFAERPEGSVSTLKIQRTQQEDSAVYLCASSLERVNEKLFFGSGTQLSVL.

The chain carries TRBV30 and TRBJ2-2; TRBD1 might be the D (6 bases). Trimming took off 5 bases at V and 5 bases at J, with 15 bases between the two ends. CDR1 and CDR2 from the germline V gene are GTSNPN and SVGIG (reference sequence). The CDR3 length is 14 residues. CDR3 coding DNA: TGTGCCTGGGAGGGGGTAGCTTGGACCGGGGAGCTGTTTTTT. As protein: CAWEGVAWTGELFF.

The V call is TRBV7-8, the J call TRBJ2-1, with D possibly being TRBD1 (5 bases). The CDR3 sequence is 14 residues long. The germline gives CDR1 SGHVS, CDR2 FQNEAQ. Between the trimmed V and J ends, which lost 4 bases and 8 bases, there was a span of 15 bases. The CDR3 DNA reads TGTGCCAGCAGCTCTTTTTTAGGGGTCCATGAGCAGTTCTTC. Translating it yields CASSSFLGVHEQFF.

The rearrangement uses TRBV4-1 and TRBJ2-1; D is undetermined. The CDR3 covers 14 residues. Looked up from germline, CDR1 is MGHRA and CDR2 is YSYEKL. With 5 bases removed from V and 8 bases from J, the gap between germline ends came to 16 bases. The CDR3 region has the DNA TGCGCCAGCAGCTTACGAGACTCGCAAGATGAGCAGTTCTTC. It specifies CASSLRDSQDEQFF.

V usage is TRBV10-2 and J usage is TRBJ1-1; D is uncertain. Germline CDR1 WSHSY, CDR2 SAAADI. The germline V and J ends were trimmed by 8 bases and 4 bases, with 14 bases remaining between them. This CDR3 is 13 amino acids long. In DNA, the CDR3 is TGCGCCAGCCTTTATTCGGGCCTCACTGAAGCTTTCTTT. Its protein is CASLYSGLTEAFF.

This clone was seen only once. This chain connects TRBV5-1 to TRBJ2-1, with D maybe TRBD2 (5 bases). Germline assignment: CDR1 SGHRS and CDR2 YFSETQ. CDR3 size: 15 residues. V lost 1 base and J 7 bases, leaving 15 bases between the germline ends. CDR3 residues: CASSLRGQQRNEQFF. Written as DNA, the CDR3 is TGCGCCAGCAGCTTGAGAGGGCAGCAGAGAAATGAGCAGTTCTTC.

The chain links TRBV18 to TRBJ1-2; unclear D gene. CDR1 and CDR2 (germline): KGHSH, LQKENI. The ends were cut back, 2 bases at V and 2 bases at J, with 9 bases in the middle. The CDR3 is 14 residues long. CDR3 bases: TGTGCCAGCTCACCAGGATCCTTAAACTATGGCTACACCTTC. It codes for CASSPGSLNYGYTF.

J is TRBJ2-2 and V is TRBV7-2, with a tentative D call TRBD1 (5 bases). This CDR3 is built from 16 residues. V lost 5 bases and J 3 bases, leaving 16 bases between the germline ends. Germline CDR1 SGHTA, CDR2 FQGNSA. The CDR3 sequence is CASSQQVTAYTGELFF. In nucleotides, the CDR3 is TGTGCCAGCAGCCAACAGGTCACAGCCTACACCGGGGAGCTGTTTTTT.

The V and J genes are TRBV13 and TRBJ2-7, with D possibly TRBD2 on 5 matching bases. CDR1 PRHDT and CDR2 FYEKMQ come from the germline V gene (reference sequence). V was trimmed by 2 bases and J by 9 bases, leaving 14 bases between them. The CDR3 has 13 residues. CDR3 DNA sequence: TGTGCCAGCAGCTTAATCTTATCGGCGGGGCAGTACTTC. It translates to CASSLILSAGQYF.